This TCR beta chain was documented in a study of cytomegalovirus exposure and HLA in healthy donors. Germline trimming cut 1 base from V and 5 bases from J; bases unmatched to any gene: 4. In germline, CDR1 is SGHRS, CDR2 YFSETQ. CDR3 length: 15 residues. A multiplex PCR was run with 60 Vbeta primers and 13 Jbeta primers. Data came from immunoSEQ multiplex PCR; TCRdb stores just in-frame clones and leaves some out. Seen here are some 120,000 clones, about 80% observed once, and the top ten hold about 2%. This clonotype was obtained from a young man in good health and CMV-seronegative. What was sequenced was PBMCs. This rearrangement joins TRBV5-1 to TRBJ2-2; 8 nucleotides line up with TRBD2. CDR3 sequence (DNA): TGCGCCAGCAGCTTGTTTGCGGGAGGTACCGGGGAGCTGTTTTTT. Translated, it gives CASSLFAGGTGELFF.